This entry lists 9 T cell receptor beta chains sequenced from one sample in a study of shared clonotypes between healthy human individuals (dated by TCRdb to the early 2020s). The library was prepared using the immunoSEQ multiplex PCR assay. Held by TCRdb, this immuneACCESS table contains in-frame sequences only and omits some clones. Under half of the omission traces to an unresolved V gene where checked; the cause of the rest is unknown. This sample holds about a million clones; approximately 80% were observed only once. Approximately 0.95% of the sample rests with the top ten. Material for sequencing was memory CD4+ T cells from PBMCs. What this sample's cell subset or site label stands for: CD45RA-negative fraction. These receptors all stem from a man younger than 30 in good health. Some clones in this sample may be carry-over from other donors' samples.

Notes on this clone: This sequence is one base from a far larger clone and is likely a read error. Other DNA sequences from this sample encode an identical CDR3 as well. This chain joins TRBV4-1 and TRBJ2-5; 8 bases map to TRBD1. The CDR3 contains 15 residues. Germline V lookup: CDR1 MGHRA, CDR2 YSYEKL. The CDR3 spells CASSRDRGSQETQYF. The CDR3 DNA reads TGCGCCAGCAGCCGAGACAGGGGTTCCCAAGAAACCCAGTACTTC.

The chain combines TRBV30 with TRBJ2-7; 12 bases align to TRBD2. The trim removed 5 bases at V and 4 bases at J, leaving 18 bases unmatched. The germline CDR1 and CDR2 sequences are GTSNPN and SVGIG (reference sequence). This CDR3 has 18 residues. CDR3 amino acids: CAWANKGRTSGIGYEQYF. The CDR3, as DNA: TGTGCCTGGGCCAACAAGGGGAGGACTAGCGGGATAGGTTACGAGCAGTACTTC.

This clone appeared many times. The chain recombines TRBV7-2 with TRBJ1-2, with 8 bases lining up with TRBD1. CDR1 and CDR2 from the germline V gene are SGHTA and FQGNSA. CDR3 length: 15 amino acids. J lost 4 bases, V lost 5 bases, and 9 bases had no gene match. CDR3 sequence reads: CASSLQDRAPYGYTF. DNA of the CDR3: TGTGCCAGCAGCCTCCAGGACAGGGCGCCCTATGGCTACACCTTC.

This clone was counted only a few times. The genes are TRBV28 and TRBJ2-7, with D possibly matching TRBD2 (5 bases). CDR1 MDHEN and CDR2 SYDVKM come from the germline V gene. The germline V and J ends were trimmed by 5 bases and 3 bases, with 11 bases remaining between them. This CDR3 region has 13 residues. In DNA, the CDR3 is TGTGCCAGCAGTATCATCCGGGGCTACGAGCAGTACTTC. Residues: CASSIIRGYEQYF.

To note about this clone: Other DNA sequences in this specimen translate into the identical CDR3. V is TRBV5-1 and J is TRBJ2-3; weak D call: TRBD2 (5 bases). The germline CDR1 and CDR2 sequences are SGHRS and YFSETQ. Trimming pared 0 bases from V and 2 bases from J, leaving 10 bases between. The CDR3 is made up of 15 amino acids. The DNA for the CDR3 is TGCGCCAGCAGCTTGGCGGGATTATACACAGATACGCAGTATTTT. Residues: CASSLAGLYTDTQYF.

To note about this clone: Other DNA sequences of this sample code for an identical CDR3. V gene TRBV2 combines with J gene TRBJ1-1; no definite D call. The germline gives CDR1 SNHLY, CDR2 FYNNEI. Trimming took off 6 bases at V and 1 base at J, with 3 bases between the two ends. The CDR3 spans 11 residues. In DNA form, the CDR3 reads TGTGCCAGCAGGTCGAACACTGAAGCTTTCTTT. Its protein is CASRSNTEAFF.

V gene TRBV28 combines with J gene TRBJ1-4, with D maybe TRBD1 (6 bases). Between the trimmed V and J ends, which lost 4 bases and 7 bases, there was a span of 13 bases. Germline-derived CDR1 and CDR2 are MDHEN and SYDVKM. The CDR3 is 14 residues long. CDR3 nucleotides: TGTGCCAGCAGTTCCGACAGGCCCATTGAAAAACTGTTTTTT. Encoded protein: CASSSDRPIEKLFF.

The gene calls are TRBV11-2 and TRBJ2-1; 7 nucleotides match TRBD2. This CDR3 region has 18 residues. Germline lookup yields CDR1 SGHAT and CDR2 FQNNGV. Trimming cost V 4 bases and J 6 bases; bases outside gene matches: 18. The CDR3 DNA reads as TGTGCCAGCAGCTCCCATGCCTCTAGCGGCCCTCTTACCAATGAGCAGTTCTTC. Protein product: CASSSHASSGPLTNEQFF.

This clone was observed a handful of times. The V call is TRBV7-2, the J call TRBJ1-2; D perhaps matches TRBD1 (6 bases). The germline gives CDR1 SGHTA, CDR2 FQGNSA. Trimming removed 5 bases at V and 5 bases at J, with 12 bases between. This CDR3 is 13 amino acids long. CDR3 DNA sequence: TGTGCCAGCAGCCATGGACAGATGTATGGCTACACCTTC. Translated, it gives CASSHGQMYGYTF.